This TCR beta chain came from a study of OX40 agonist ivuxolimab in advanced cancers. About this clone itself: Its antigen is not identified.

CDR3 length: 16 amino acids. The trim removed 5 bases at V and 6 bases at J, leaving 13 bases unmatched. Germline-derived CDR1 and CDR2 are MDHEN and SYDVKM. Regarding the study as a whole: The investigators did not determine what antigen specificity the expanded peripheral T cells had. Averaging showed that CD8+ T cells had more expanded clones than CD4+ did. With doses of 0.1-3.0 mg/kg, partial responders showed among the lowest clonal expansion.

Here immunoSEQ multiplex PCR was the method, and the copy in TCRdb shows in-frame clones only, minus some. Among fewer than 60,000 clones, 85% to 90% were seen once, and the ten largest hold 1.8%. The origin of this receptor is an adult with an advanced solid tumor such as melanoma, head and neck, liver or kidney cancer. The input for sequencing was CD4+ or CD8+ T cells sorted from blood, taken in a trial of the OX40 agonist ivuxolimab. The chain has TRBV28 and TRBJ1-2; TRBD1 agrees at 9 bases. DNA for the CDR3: TGTGCCAGCAGTCTTACAGAAACGGGACAGGGTGATGGCTACACCTTC. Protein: CASSLTETGQGDGYTF.